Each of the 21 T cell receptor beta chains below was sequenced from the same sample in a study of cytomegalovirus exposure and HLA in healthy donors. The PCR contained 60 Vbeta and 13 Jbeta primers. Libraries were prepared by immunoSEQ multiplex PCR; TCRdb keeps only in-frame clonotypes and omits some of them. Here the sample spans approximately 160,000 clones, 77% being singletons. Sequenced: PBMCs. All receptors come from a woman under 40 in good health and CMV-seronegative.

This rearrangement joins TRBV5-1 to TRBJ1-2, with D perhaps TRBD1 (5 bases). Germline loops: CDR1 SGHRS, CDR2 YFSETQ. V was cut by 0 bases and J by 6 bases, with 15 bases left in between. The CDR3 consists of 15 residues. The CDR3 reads CASSLDGGSHDGYTF. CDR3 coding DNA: TGCGCCAGCAGCTTGGACGGGGGAAGTCATGATGGCTACACCTTC. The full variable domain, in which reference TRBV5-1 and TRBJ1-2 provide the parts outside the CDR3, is KAGVTQTPRYLIKTRGQQVTLSCSPISGHRSVSWYQQTPGQGLQFLFEYFSETQRNKGNFPGRFSGRQFSNSRSEMNVSTLELGDSALYLCASSLDGGSHDGYTFGSGTRLTVV.

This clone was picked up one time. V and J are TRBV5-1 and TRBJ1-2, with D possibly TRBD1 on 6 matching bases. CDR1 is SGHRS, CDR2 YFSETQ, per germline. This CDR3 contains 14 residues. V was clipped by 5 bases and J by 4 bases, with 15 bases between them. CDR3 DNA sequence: TGCGCCAGCAGTCCGGACAGTGGGGGCTATGGCTACACCTTC. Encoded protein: CASSPDSGGYGYTF.

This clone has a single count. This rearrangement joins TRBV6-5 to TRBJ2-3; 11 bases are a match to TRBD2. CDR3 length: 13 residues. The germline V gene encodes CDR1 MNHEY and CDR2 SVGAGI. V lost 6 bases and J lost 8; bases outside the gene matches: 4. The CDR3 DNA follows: TGTGCCAGCAGGACCGGGACTAGCGGTACGCAGTATTTT. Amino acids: CASRTGTSGTQYF.

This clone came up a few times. The CDR3 is CASSLKRTGGEKLFF. The CDR3 DNA is TGTGCCAGCAGCTTGAAGCGGACAGGAGGTGAAAAACTGTTTTTT. The J gene is TRBJ1-4, the V gene TRBV5-4; TRBD1 aligns across 7 bases. With 1 base clipped from V and 7 bases from J, the junction kept 7 bases outside the gene matches. CDR1 is SGHNT and CDR2 is YYREEE in the germline V gene (reference sequence). CDR3 length equals 15 residues.

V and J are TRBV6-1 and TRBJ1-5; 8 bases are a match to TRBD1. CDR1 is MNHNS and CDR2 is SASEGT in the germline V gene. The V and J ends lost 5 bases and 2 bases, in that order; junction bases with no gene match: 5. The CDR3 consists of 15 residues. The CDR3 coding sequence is TGTGCCAGCAGTTCCCTGGGACAGGGCAATCAGCCCCAGCATTTT. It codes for CASSSLGQGNQPQHF.

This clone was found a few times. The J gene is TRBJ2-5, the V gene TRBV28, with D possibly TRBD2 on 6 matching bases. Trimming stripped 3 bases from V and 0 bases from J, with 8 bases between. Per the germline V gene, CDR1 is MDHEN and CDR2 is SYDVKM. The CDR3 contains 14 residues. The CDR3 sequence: CASSFGGYQETQYF. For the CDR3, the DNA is TGTGCCAGCAGTTTTGGGGGGTACCAAGAGACCCAGTACTTC. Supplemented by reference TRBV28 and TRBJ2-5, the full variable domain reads DVKVTQSSRYLVKRTGEKVFLECVQDMDHENMFWYRQDPGLGLRLIYFSYDVKMKEKGDIPEGYSVSREKKERFSLILESASTNQTSMYLCASSFGGYQETQYFGPGTRLLVL.

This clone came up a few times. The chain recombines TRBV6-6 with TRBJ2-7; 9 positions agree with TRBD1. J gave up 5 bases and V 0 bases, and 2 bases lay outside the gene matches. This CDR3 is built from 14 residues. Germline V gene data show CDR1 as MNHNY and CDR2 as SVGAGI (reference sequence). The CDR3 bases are TGTGCCAGCAGTTACTCGGGACAGGGTGACGAGCAGTACTTC. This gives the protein CASSYSGQGDEQYF.

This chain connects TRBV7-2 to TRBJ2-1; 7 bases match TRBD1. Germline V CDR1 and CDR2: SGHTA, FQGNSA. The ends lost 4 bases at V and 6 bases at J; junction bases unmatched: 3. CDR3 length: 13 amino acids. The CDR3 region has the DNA TGTGCCAGCAGCTCCGGACAGGTCAATGAGCAGTTCTTC. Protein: CASSSGQVNEQFF. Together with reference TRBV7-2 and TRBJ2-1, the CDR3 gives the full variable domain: GAGVSQSPSNKVTEKGKDVELRCDPISGHTALYWYRQSLGQGLEFLIYFQGNSAPDKSGLPSDRFSAERTGGSVSTLTIQRTQQEDSAVYLCASSSGQVNEQFFGPGTRLTVL.

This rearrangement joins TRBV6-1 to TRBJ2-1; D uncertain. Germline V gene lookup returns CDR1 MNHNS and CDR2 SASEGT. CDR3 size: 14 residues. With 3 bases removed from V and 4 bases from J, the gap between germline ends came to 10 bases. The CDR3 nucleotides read TGTGCCAGCAGTGACCGGGTGAGGTACAATGAGCAGTTCTTC. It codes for CASSDRVRYNEQFF.

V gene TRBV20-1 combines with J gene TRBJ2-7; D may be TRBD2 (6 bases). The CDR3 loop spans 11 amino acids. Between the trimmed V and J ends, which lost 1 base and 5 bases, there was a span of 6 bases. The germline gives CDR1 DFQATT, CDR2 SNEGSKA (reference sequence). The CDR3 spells CSARASDEQYF. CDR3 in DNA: TGCAGTGCTAGAGCTAGCGACGAGCAGTACTTC.

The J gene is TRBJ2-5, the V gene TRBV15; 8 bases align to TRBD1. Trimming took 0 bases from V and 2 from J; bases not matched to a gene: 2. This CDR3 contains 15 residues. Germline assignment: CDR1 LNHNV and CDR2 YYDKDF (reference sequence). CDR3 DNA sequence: TGTGCCACCAGCAGAGACGGACAGGGACAAGAGACCCAGTACTTC. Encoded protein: CATSRDGQGQETQYF.

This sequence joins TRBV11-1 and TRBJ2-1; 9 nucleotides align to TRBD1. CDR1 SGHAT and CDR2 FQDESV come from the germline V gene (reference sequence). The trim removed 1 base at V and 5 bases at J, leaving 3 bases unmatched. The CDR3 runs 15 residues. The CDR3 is CASSLGGQGHNEQFF. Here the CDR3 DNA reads TGTGCCAGCAGCTTAGGGGGACAGGGCCACAATGAGCAGTTCTTC.

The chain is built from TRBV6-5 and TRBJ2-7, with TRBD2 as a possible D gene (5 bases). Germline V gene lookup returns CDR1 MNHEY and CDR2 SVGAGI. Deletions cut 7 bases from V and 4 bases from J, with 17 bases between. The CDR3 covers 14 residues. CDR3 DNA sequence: TGTGCCAGCACCAAGGCAGGACTTACGTACGAGCAGTACTTC. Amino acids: CASTKAGLTYEQYF.

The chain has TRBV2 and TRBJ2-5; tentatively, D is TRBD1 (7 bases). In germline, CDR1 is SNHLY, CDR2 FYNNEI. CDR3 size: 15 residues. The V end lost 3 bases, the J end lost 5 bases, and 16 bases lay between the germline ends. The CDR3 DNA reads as TGTGCCAGCAGTGAGGGGCAGGGGGGTTTTGAGACCCAGTACTTC. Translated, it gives CASSEGQGGFETQYF.

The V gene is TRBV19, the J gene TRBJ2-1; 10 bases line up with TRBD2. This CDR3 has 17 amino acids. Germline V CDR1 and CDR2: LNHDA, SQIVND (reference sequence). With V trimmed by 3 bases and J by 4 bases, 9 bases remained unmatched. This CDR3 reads CASSIRASGGRYNEQFF. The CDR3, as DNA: TGTGCCAGTAGTATTCGGGCTAGCGGGGGCCGGTACAATGAGCAGTTCTTC.

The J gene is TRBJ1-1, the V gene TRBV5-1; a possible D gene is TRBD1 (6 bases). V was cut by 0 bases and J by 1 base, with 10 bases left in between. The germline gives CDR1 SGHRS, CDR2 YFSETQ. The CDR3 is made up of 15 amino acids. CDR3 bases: TGCGCCAGCAGCTTGGTCCCAGGGGCGAACACTGAAGCTTTCTTT. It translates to CASSLVPGANTEAFF.

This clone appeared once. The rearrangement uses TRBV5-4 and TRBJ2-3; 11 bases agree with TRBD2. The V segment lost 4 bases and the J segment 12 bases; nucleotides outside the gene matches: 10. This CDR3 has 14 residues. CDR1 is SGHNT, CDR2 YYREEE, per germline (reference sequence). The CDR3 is CASSPPGLADFQYF. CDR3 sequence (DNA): TGTGCCAGCAGCCCTCCGGGACTAGCGGATTTTCAGTATTTT.

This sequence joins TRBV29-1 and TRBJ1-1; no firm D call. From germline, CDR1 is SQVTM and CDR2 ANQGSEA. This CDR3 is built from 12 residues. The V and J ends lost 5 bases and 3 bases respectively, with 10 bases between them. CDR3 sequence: CSVSVRDTEAFF. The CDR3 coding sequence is TGCAGCGTTTCTGTCCGGGACACTGAAGCTTTCTTT.

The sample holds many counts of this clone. The CDR3 DNA reads TGCGCCAGCAGCCAATCGACAAGATACGAGCAGTACTTC. This gives the protein CASSQSTRYEQYF. The genes are TRBV4-3 and TRBJ2-7, with D uncertain. V lost 2 bases and J lost 4, with 9 bases in between. The CDR3 loop spans 13 amino acids. The germline CDR1 and CDR2 sequences are LGHNA and YSLEER.

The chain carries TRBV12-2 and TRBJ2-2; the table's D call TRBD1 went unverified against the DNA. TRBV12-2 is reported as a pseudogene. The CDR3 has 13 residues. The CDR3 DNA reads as TGTGCAAGTTGTGCAGGCTGCACCGGGGAGCTGTTTTTT. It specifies CASCAGCTGELFF.

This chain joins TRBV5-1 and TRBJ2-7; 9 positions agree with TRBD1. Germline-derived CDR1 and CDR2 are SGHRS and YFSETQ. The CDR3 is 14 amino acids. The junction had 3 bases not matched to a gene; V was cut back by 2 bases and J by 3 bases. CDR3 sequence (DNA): TGCGCCAGCAGCTTACCGGGACAGGGCTACGAGCAGTACTTC. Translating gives CASSLPGQGYEQYF.